This T cell receptor beta chain emerged from a study of OX40 agonist ivuxolimab in advanced cancers. Study summary: Partial responses were achieved by three patients, one with hepatocellular carcinoma and two with cutaneous melanoma.

Profiled with immunoSEQ multiplex PCR; TCRdb holds only in-frame clones, not every one. Of about 25,000 clones in the sample, roughly 80% were seen once. Anyone with autoimmune disease history or systemic immunosuppression was excluded. This sample comprised CD4+ or CD8+ T cells sorted from blood, obtained in a trial of the OX40 agonist ivuxolimab. The receptor's source is an adult with an advanced solid tumor such as melanoma, head and neck, liver or kidney cancer.

CDR3 loop: CASSLHTEAFF. CDR3 nucleotide sequence: TGCGCCAGCAGCTTGCATACTGAAGCTTTCTTT. The V call is TRBV5-1, the J call TRBJ1-1; D call uncertain. The V gene lost 1 base and the J gene lost 5 bases, with 3 bases spanning the gap. The CDR3 loop spans 11 amino acids. Germline CDR1 is SGHRS and CDR2 is YFSETQ.